This T cell receptor (beta chain) was identified in a study of CD8 T cells in ankylosing spondylitis. Making the TCR beta libraries involved quantitative 5'-RACE with molecular barcodes. From the 5' RACE reads, TCRdb called clonotypes with MiXCR, one entry per CDR3 protein. The sample records roughly 90,000 distinct CDR3 sequences, 7.5% to 9% being singletons. Regarding the study as a whole: Within peripheral blood, clones linked to disease were CD8+ and relatively rare. In ankylosing spondylitis patients, matched synovial fluid reportedly showed significant enrichment of disease-linked clones.

The germline CDR1 and CDR2 sequences are KGHSH and LQKENI. V shed 1 base and J shed 8 bases, with 21 bases lying between them. This CDR3 is built from 17 residues. This clonotype was picked up many times. Its antigen is not known. The source material was blood, either unsorted or a sorted T cell fraction (not recorded which). This sequence joins TRBV18 and TRBJ2-1; D possibly corresponds to TRBD2 (8 bases). The receptor comes from a male donor with ankylosing spondylitis or in good health (not recorded which). Here the CDR3 reads CASSPQRIAGTGDEQFF. The CDR3 bases are TGTGCCAGCTCACCACAAAGAATAGCGGGAACAGGGGATGAGCAGTTCTTC.